The entry below gives a single T cell receptor (beta chain) sequence along with its context. There is no known antigen for this receptor. Base qualities are not recorded, but no much larger clone differs from it by a single base. Systemically healthy Caucasian individuals from Russia, approximately 39 in total and aged roughly 6 to 95 years, were included as donors. Around 10 milliliters of peripheral blood were collected from each donor into EDTA-treated Vacutainer tubes. PBMCs were isolated by Ficoll-Paque density-gradient centrifugation, with at least 7 million obtained per sample. Trizol reagent was used to extract total RNA from PBMCs, with at least 5 micrograms per sample. Naive CD45RAhigh/CD27high T cell percentages were measured by flow cytometry on a PBMC aliquot from every donor. The CDR3 contains 14 residues, cysteine and phenylalanine counted. Of all the DNA, just the CDR3 is kept, 42 bases in frame from base 1. The germline V gene specifies MDHEN as CDR1 and SYDVKM as CDR2. The junction carries 9 bases between V and J, which are trimmed by 4 bases and 2 bases respectively.

Libraries were constructed by 5' RACE. Sequencing instrument: Illumina HiSeq 2500. A second PCR of roughly 7 to 12 cycles was performed with a sample-barcoded 5' primer and a J-beta primer mix. Each TCR beta cDNA molecule received a unique molecular identifier from a template-switch 5' adaptor carrying 12 random nucleotides. At least 2.5 million CDR3-containing paired-end reads were obtained from each sample. The Mint cDNA synthesis kit, primed by a TRBC-specific oligonucleotide, was used to synthesize first-strand cDNA from all RNA. Following uracil-DNA glycosylase treatment, all cDNA underwent a first 18-cycle PCR with the universal primers M1SS and BC2_uni_R. The authors' analysis ran thus. Normalization of each sample was performed by random selection of 1 million high-quality reads, each carrying a distinct molecular identifier. Instead of being binned into consensus sequences, reads with shared molecular identifiers were discarded. MiTCR, run with a Q25 quality threshold and the strictest error-elimination algorithm, handled CDR3 identification, clonotype clustering and error correction. Lower-bound total TCR beta diversity was estimated with a nonparametric unseen species model using Euler transformation. TCRdb redid the processing of the public reads, applying fastp at Q25 and MiXCR, and retained in-frame beta chains. Identical CDR3 protein sequences are pooled into one entry, listed with their most common genes and DNA. The V and J calls were determined by TCRdb, not by the authors. The table for this sample lists about 2 million distinct CDR3 sequences; 40% to 55% of them were counted only once. The top ten clonotypes cover 2% to 2.5% of the sample.

This specimen belongs to a study of blood T cells in healthy people across ages (dated by TCRdb to between 2015 and 2017). In the study overall: In model experiments, template switching captured about one uniquely barcoded TCR beta cDNA molecule for every two T cells. The study measured age-related changes in TCR beta repertoire diversity using deep sequencing normalized with unique cDNA molecular identifiers. The donors were split into four age groups: young (average around 15 years), middle-aged (over 35), aged (roughly 60) and long-lived (roughly 86). Donors of different ages were randomly distributed across sequencing lanes to avoid experimental bias. The study analyzed two additional independent replicas of 1 million unique cDNA reads from the same blood draw for two donors, one aged 18 to 29 and one aged 80 or older. General study outcomes and caveats: As age increased, observed TCR beta diversity per million T cells dropped in a roughly linear way, and a significant reduction was already evident by age roughly 40. Because the CMV infection status of the donors was unknown, age-related changes in expanded clonotypes may potentially have been confounded. Conclusive comparison of naive and antigen-experienced compartments was prevented by the profiling of bulk unsorted PBMCs. A strong correlation was found between observed TCR beta diversity and the percentage of naive T cells measured by flow cytometry. Total diversity estimates from one million sequenced T cells were considered lower bounds and underestimates. Compared with the aged group, more naive CD4+ T cells, fewer expanded clones and increased TCR diversity were shown by the long-lived group, suggesting age selection.

Sequences were obtained from blood. The sequence joins TRBV28 to TRBJ2-4; TRBD1 could be the D gene, as 6 bases match. This sequence was found in a woman aged 40 to 50 in good health. In nucleotides, the sequence is TGTGCCAGCAGTTCCGGGACACCCAAAAACATTCAGTACTTC. This encodes CASSSGTPKNIQYF.